This T cell receptor (beta chain) stems from a study of human T cells and chemical hapten exposure. For the study at large: Doses of diphenylcyclopropenone went to the patients' scalps weekly throughout the approximately 22-week study. Study findings and constraints: TCRs at high frequency, those above 1 in 1000, did not change with DPC sensitization. Having alopecia, the donors may differ immunologically from healthy people.

TCRdb redid the calling of the RACE reads with MiXCR, one entry per CDR3 protein. The sample consists of 95,000 to 150,000 distinct CDR3 sequences, around 11% of them appearing once. At least ten counts were recorded for this clonotype. What it binds is unknown. V shed 3 bases and J shed 0 bases, with 12 bases lying between them. CDR3 size: 14 residues. Looked up from germline, CDR1 is DFQATT and CDR2 is SNEGSKA (reference sequence). The time point denotes: patch test 3, about 24 weeks after DPC sensitization. The treatment: therapeutic diphenylcyclopropenone sensitization with weekly scalp DPC. Sequenced material: whole blood, taken in connection with sensitization to the hapten diphenylcyclopropenone (DPC). This sequence was found in a woman aged 50 to 60 with alopecia areata. Some clones in this sample may be carry-over from other donors' samples. The chain combines TRBV20-1 with TRBJ2-7; D is perhaps TRBD2 (5 bases). CDR3 loop: CSARERNPSYEQYF. The CDR3 region has the DNA TGCAGTGCTAGGGAGCGGAACCCCTCCTACGAGCAGTACTTC.